The next 32 T cell receptor beta chains were all read from a single sample in a study of cytomegalovirus exposure and HLA in healthy donors. The PCR was carried out with 60 Vbeta primers and 13 Jbeta primers. Profiled with immunoSEQ multiplex PCR; TCRdb holds only in-frame clones, not every one. The profile shows roughly 45,000 clones, 60% to 70% of them singletons. Sequences were obtained from PBMCs. The receptors here all came from a man aged 55 to 70 in good health and CMV-seropositive.

V and J are TRBV9 and TRBJ2-3; 8 nucleotides align to TRBD2. Unmatched junction bases numbered 7, after V lost 1 base and J lost 3 bases. CDR3 length: 16 residues. CDR1 and CDR2 (germline): SGDLS, YYNGEE. CDR3: CASSVSPGGPTDTQYF. The CDR3 nucleotides are TGTGCCAGCAGCGTATCCCCGGGAGGGCCGACAGATACGCAGTATTTT.

The V call is TRBV18, the J call TRBJ2-2; TRBD2 might be the D (6 bases). Germline loops: CDR1 KGHSH, CDR2 LQKENI. The CDR3 runs to 16 residues. V was shortened by 0 bases and J by 7 bases, with 15 bases between the two germline ends. Here the CDR3 reads CASSPPRRGFVGELFF. The CDR3 DNA is TGTGCCAGCTCACCACCGCGGAGGGGTTTTGTCGGGGAGCTGTTTTTT.

This chain joins TRBV7-2 and TRBJ2-7; 10 bases line up with TRBD2. V dropped 5 bases and J dropped 4; count of bases not matched to a gene: 8. Germline lookup yields CDR1 SGHTA and CDR2 FQGNSA. This CDR3 is built from 15 residues. The CDR3 region has the DNA TGTGCCAGCAGCCAGAATCCTAGCGGGAGTTACGAGCAGTACTTC. Amino acid sequence: CASSQNPSGSYEQYF.

For this clone: The junction and the germline gene differ at one end; a read error may be behind it. This specimen includes other DNA sequences encoding the same CDR3. The rearrangement joins TRBV7-6 to TRBJ2-3; a weak D match, TRBD2 (6 bases). The CDR3 sequence is 16 residues long. Germline V gives CDR1 SGHVS, CDR2 FNYEAQ. The CDR3 region has the DNA TGCGCCAGCAGCTTAGAACTTCCTAGCGCGAGACCTACGCAGTATTTT. Residues: CASSLELPSARPTQYF.

The chain has TRBV30 and TRBJ2-2, with 9 bases aligning to TRBD2. The V segment lost 5 bases and the J segment 5 bases; nucleotides outside the gene matches: 9. The CDR3 runs 15 residues. Germline assignment: CDR1 GTSNPN and CDR2 SVGIG (reference sequence). CDR3 protein: CAWEGAGGSTGELFF. The CDR3 nucleotides read TGTGCCTGGGAAGGGGCGGGAGGGTCTACCGGGGAGCTGTTTTTT.

The rearrangement uses TRBV7-6 and TRBJ2-2; the D is unclear. V was shortened by 2 bases and J by 5 bases, with 9 bases between the two germline ends. This CDR3 comprises 14 residues. Germline V lookup: CDR1 SGHVS, CDR2 FNYEAQ. The CDR3 is CASSLSGYTGELFF. The CDR3 DNA reads TGTGCCAGCAGCTTATCAGGTTATACCGGGGAGCTGTTTTTT.

The rearrangement uses TRBV10-3 and TRBJ1-5, with 9 bases that match TRBD1. Germline V CDR1 and CDR2: ENHRY, SYGVKD. V lost 10 bases and J lost 3; bases outside the gene matches: 7. CDR3 length equals 14 residues. The CDR3, as DNA: TGTGCCACCCGTCGGGACAGGGACAATCAGCCCCAGCATTTT. It yields the protein CATRRDRDNQPQHF.

This clone was counted a few times. J is TRBJ2-2 and V is TRBV28, with 7 bases aligning to TRBD2. The germline CDR1 and CDR2 sequences are MDHEN and SYDVKM. V shed 7 bases, J shed 3 bases, and the junction held 11 bases outside the gene matches. The CDR3 sequence is 16 residues long. The CDR3 region is CASTSSGSGYTGELFF. CDR3 coding DNA: TGTGCCAGCACCTCTTCGGGTAGCGGGTACACCGGGGAGCTGTTTTTT.

The chain uses TRBV2 and TRBJ1-2; TRBD1 matches at 8 bases. CDR3 length equals 12 residues. The J segment lost 12 bases and the V segment lost 4 bases, leaving 7 bases of the junction unmatched. Per germline, CDR1 SNHLY and CDR2 FYNNEI. CDR3 in DNA: TGTGCCAGCAGTGCGGACAGGGCAATCCACACCTTC. Its protein is CASSADRAIHTF. The whole variable domain, remainder taken from reference TRBV2 and TRBJ1-2, is EPEVTQTPSHQVTQMGQEVILRCVPISNHLYFYWYRQILGQKVEFLVSFYNNEISEKSEIFDDQFSVERPDGSNFTLKIRSTKLEDSAMYFCASSADRAIHTFGSGTRLTVV.

CDR3 nucleotides: TGTGCCAGCAGCCAAGAATTGGCTCTAGGAGGTCAAGAGACCCAGTACTTC. Its translation: CASSQELALGGQETQYF. The chain joins TRBV14 to TRBJ2-5; the D gene is possibly TRBD2 (5 bases). Germline V gene sequence: CDR1 SGHDN, CDR2 FVKESK. The CDR3 is 17 amino acids. The V end lost 0 bases, the J end lost 2 bases, and 16 bases lay between the germline ends. The entire variable domain, with the rest obtained from reference TRBV14 and TRBJ2-5, is as follows: EAGVTQFPSHSVIEKGQTVTLRCDPISGHDNLYWYRRVMGKEIKFLLHFVKESKQDESGMPNNRFLAERTGGTYSTLKVQPAELEDSGVYFCASSQELALGGQETQYFGPGTRLLVL.

The V gene is TRBV2, the J gene TRBJ2-5, with 10 positions matching TRBD1. Looked up from germline, CDR1 is SNHLY and CDR2 is FYNNEI. The CDR3 loop spans 15 amino acids. The J segment lost 5 bases and the V segment lost 4 bases, leaving 7 bases of the junction unmatched. CDR3 region: CASSGRTGGEETQYF. Written as DNA, the CDR3 is TGTGCCAGCAGTGGACGGACAGGGGGGGAGGAGACCCAGTACTTC. The whole variable domain, remainder taken from reference TRBV2 and TRBJ2-5, is EPEVTQTPSHQVTQMGQEVILRCVPISNHLYFYWYRQILGQKVEFLVSFYNNEISEKSEIFDDQFSVERPDGSNFTLKIRSTKLEDSAMYFCASSGRTGGEETQYFGPGTRLLVL.

In DNA, the CDR3 is TGCAGCGTTGAAGAACAGGGAACTAATGAAAAACTGTTTTTT. Translated, it gives CSVEEQGTNEKLFF. The genes are TRBV29-1 and TRBJ1-4; tentative D call: TRBD1 (6 bases). The germline CDR1 and CDR2 sequences are SQVTM and ANQGSEA. V was pared by 0 bases and J by 1 base, with 6 bases between. The CDR3 length is 14 residues. The variable domain in full, completed from reference TRBV29-1 and TRBJ1-4, reads SAVISQKPSRDICQRGTSLTIQCQVDSQVTMMFWYRQQPGQSLTLIATANQGSEATYESGFVIDKFPISRPNLTFSTLTVSNMSPEDSSIYLCSVEEQGTNEKLFFGSGTQLSVL.

The rearrangement links TRBV4-1 to TRBJ2-5; 14 bases align to TRBD2. The CDR3 has 17 residues. In germline, CDR1 is MGHRA, CDR2 YSYEKL. V lost 3 bases, J lost 5 bases, and 8 bases stayed unmatched. In DNA, the CDR3 is TGCGCCAGCAGCCAGGAGGGACTAGCGGGAGTATGGGAGACCCAGTACTTC. Protein sequence: CASSQEGLAGVWETQYF.

This clone turned up a few times. This chain uses TRBV6-1 with TRBJ2-1, with TRBD1 identical over 7 bases. Germline V lookup: CDR1 MNHNS, CDR2 SASEGT. After removal of 4 bases from V and 3 bases from J, the junction contained 6 bases not matched to a gene. The CDR3 runs 15 residues. CDR3 in DNA: TGTGCCAGCAGTGGAATAGACAGGGACTACAATGAGCAGTTCTTC. Translation gives CASSGIDRDYNEQFF.

The genes are TRBV30 and TRBJ2-1, with 10 bases identical to TRBD2. Germline assignment: CDR1 GTSNPN and CDR2 SVGIG (reference sequence). This CDR3 region has 16 residues. Losses at the gene ends were 0 bases for V and 7 bases for J; bases not matched to a gene: 9. The CDR3 spells CAWSVGFASGSNEQFF. The CDR3 DNA sequence: TGTGCCTGGAGTGTTGGGTTTGCTAGCGGGAGTAATGAGCAGTTCTTC.

This clone was picked up a small number of times. The chain links TRBV28 to TRBJ2-1; 10 positions match TRBD2. This CDR3 contains 15 residues. V trimming: 6 bases; J trimming: 8 bases; junction bases outside the gene matches: 10. CDR1 is MDHEN and CDR2 is SYDVKM in the germline V gene. The CDR3 region has the DNA TGTGCCAGCAGCCAAACTAGCGGGATATTCGATGAGCAGTTCTTC. Residues: CASSQTSGIFDEQFF.

A single count supports this clone. V and J are TRBV4-1 and TRBJ2-7, with 9 nucleotides matching TRBD1. Unmatched junction bases numbered 6, after V lost 0 bases and J lost 6 bases. CDR1 and CDR2 (germline): MGHRA, YSYEKL. This CDR3 comprises 15 residues. As DNA, the CDR3 is TGCGCCAGCAGCCAAGACCGGGACAGGGTAATCGAGCAGTACTTC. As protein: CASSQDRDRVIEQYF.

This clone was counted once. The V call is TRBV5-1, the J call TRBJ2-3, with a possible D match to TRBD2 (6 bases). This CDR3 has 16 amino acids. CDR1 and CDR2 from the germline V gene are SGHRS and YFSETQ. Between the trimmed V and J ends, which lost 5 bases and 3 bases, there was a span of 19 bases. Here the CDR3 reads CASRRAGLTATDTQYF. The CDR3 nucleotides read TGCGCCAGCAGGCGGGCGGGACTCACGGCGACAGATACGCAGTATTTT.

This clone is medium-sized. The rearrangement joins TRBV6-5 to TRBJ2-1, with D possibly TRBD1 on 5 matching bases. The V end was cut by 2 bases, the J end by 4 bases, with 12 bases between. CDR3 size: 15 residues. Germline CDR1 MNHEY, CDR2 SVGAGI. CDR3 DNA: TGTGCCAGCAGTTACGATCTAGGGGATTACAATGAGCAGTTCTTC. Encoded protein: CASSYDLGDYNEQFF.

The V gene is TRBV5-4, the J gene TRBJ1-3; no clear D gene. The germline CDR1 and CDR2 sequences are SGHNT and YYREEE (reference sequence). This CDR3 has 14 residues. Trimming took 0 bases from V and 1 from J, leaving 5 bases between them. CDR3 loop: CASSLGPSGNTIYF. The CDR3 DNA follows: TGTGCCAGCAGCTTGGGTCCTTCTGGAAACACCATATATTTT.

This clone came up a few times. V and J are TRBV29-1 and TRBJ2-5; 8 bases agree with TRBD1. Germline V gene sequence: CDR1 SQVTM, CDR2 ANQGSEA. The CDR3 runs 13 residues. V lost 6 bases to trimming and J lost 4 bases; unmatched junction nucleotides: 7. This CDR3 is CSVRAGGGETQYF. The DNA of the CDR3 is TGCAGCGTGAGGGCAGGGGGCGGAGAGACCCAGTACTTC.

The rearrangement links TRBV7-2 to TRBJ1-2, with D maybe TRBD1 (5 bases). The CDR3 is 13 amino acids. Trimming shortened V by 5 bases and J by 5 bases, and 12 bases separated the two germline ends. Germline values: CDR1 SGHTA, CDR2 FQGNSA. This CDR3 is CASSPDRDYGYTF. The CDR3 nucleotides are TGTGCCAGCAGCCCTGACAGAGATTATGGCTACACCTTC.

The genes are TRBV2 and TRBJ2-1; D unclear. V lost 11 bases, J lost 0 bases, and 11 bases lay in between. The CDR3 is 13 amino acids. The germline V gene has CDR1 SNHLY and CDR2 FYNNEI. CDR3 in DNA: TGTGCCCTAGGCGGTAGCTCCTACAATGAGCAGTTCTTC. Translating it yields CALGGSSYNEQFF.

This clone was picked up one time. The V and J genes are TRBV4-3 and TRBJ2-2, with no clear D. This CDR3 is built from 14 residues. Germline values: CDR1 LGHNA, CDR2 YSLEER. The V gene lost 0 bases and the J gene lost 7 bases, with 9 bases spanning the gap. The CDR3 DNA is TGCGCCAGCAGCCAAGATGCTAGGCACGGGGAGCTGTTTTTT. This encodes CASSQDARHGELFF.

This clone has more than one count but fewer than ten. The V and J genes are TRBV2 and TRBJ2-1; D is uncertain. The CDR3 length is 14 residues. Germline values: CDR1 SNHLY, CDR2 FYNNEI. V was trimmed by 3 bases and J by 2 bases, leaving 8 bases between them. This chain's CDR3 is CASSEGPAYNEQFF. In nucleotides, the CDR3 is TGTGCCAGCAGTGAGGGCCCCGCCTACAATGAGCAGTTCTTC.

The rearrangement joins TRBV6-5 to TRBJ2-5; the D is unclear. V lost 4 bases and J 3 bases, leaving 3 bases between the germline ends. The CDR3 is 11 residues long. Germline V lookup: CDR1 MNHEY, CDR2 SVGAGI. This chain's CDR3 is CASSFKETQYF. The CDR3 DNA follows: TGTGCCAGCAGTTTCAAAGAGACCCAGTACTTC.

The CDR3 here is CASSLGTGNTEAFF. As DNA, the CDR3 is TGTGCCAGCAGTTTGGGGACAGGGAACACTGAAGCTTTCTTT. The V call is TRBV27, the J call TRBJ1-1; 8 bases are shared with TRBD1. This CDR3 comprises 14 residues. Trimming at V came to 3 bases and at J to 1 base, leaving 1 base not matched to a gene. Germline CDR1 reads MNHEY; CDR2 reads SMNVEV (reference sequence).

This chain uses TRBV4-3 with TRBJ1-1; D not certain. The CDR3 is 14 residues long. Germline loops: CDR1 LGHNA, CDR2 YSLEER. V was shortened by 0 bases and J by 0 bases, with 5 bases between the two germline ends. The CDR3: CASSQDLVNTEAFF. CDR3 DNA sequence: TGCGCCAGCAGCCAAGATCTTGTGAACACTGAAGCTTTCTTT.

This chain connects TRBV7-7 to TRBJ2-5; TRBD2 matches 8 bases. V trimming: 3 bases; J trimming: 5 bases; junction bases outside the gene matches: 8. Germline lookup yields CDR1 SSHAT and CDR2 FNYEAQ (reference sequence). This CDR3 is built from 15 residues. For the CDR3, the DNA is TGTGCCAGCAGCTTTACGGCGGGAGGTTTGGAGACCCAGTACTTC. It is translated as CASSFTAGGLETQYF.

V gene TRBV7-6 combines with J gene TRBJ2-1; TRBD2 matches 8 bases. J gave up 6 bases and V 5 bases, and 12 bases lay outside the gene matches. The CDR3 is made up of 16 amino acids. Germline V gene lookup returns CDR1 SGHVS and CDR2 FNYEAQ. The DNA for the CDR3 is TGTGCCAGCAGCCCCGCGAGGACTAGCCGGAGCAATGAGCAGTTCTTC. It yields the protein CASSPARTSRSNEQFF.

V is TRBV19 and J is TRBJ2-7; a possible D gene is TRBD1 (5 bases). V lost 8 bases and J lost 3, with 17 bases in between. Germline CDR1 reads LNHDA; CDR2 reads SQIVND (reference sequence). The CDR3 has 14 residues. CDR3 loop: CASCDTGRGYEQYF. The CDR3 nucleotides read TGTGCCAGTTGCGACACCGGAAGGGGCTACGAGCAGTACTTC.

The V and J genes are TRBV2 and TRBJ2-3; unclear D gene. The V and J ends lost 3 bases and 10 bases respectively, with 11 bases between them. This CDR3 is 12 amino acids long. Germline CDR1 reads SNHLY; CDR2 reads FYNNEI. As DNA, the CDR3 is TGTGCCAGCAGTGAGCGAGCGAGAGCGCAGTATTTT. It yields the protein CASSERARAQYF.